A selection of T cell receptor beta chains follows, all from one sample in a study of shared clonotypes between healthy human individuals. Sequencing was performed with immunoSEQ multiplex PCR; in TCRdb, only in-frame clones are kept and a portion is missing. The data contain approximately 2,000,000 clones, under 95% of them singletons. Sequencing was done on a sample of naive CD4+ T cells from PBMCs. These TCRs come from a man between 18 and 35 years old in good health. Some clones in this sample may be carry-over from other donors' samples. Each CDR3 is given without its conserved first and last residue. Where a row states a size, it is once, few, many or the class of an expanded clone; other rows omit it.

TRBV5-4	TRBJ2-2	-	ASSWGTSGSRTGELF
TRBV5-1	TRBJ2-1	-	ASSLLAGSYNEQF
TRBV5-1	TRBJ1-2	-	ASSGPGFSDT
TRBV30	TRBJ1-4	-	AWSFGQHNEKLF
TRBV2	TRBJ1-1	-	ASSEVENTEAF
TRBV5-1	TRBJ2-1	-	ASSNSPSGVVNEQF
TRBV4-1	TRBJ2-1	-	ASSQGGSGQGVATPI
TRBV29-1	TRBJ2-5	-	SGTRTGGLMETQY
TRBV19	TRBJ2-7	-	ASKPTEETYEQY
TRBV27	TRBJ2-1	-	ASSKGGHEQF
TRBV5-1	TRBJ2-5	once	ASSLQGDETQY
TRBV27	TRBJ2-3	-	ASSSWGNTDTQY
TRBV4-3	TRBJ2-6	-	ASSPPGSGANVLT
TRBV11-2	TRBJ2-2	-	ASSLVEELF
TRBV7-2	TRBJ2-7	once	ASTDPYYEQY
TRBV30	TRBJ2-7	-	AWSVLGRGQPYEQY
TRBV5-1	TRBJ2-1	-	ASSLDSTYNEQF
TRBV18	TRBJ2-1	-	ASSPLVGEWNEQF
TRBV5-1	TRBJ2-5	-	ASSFGPSSWETQY
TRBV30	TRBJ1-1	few	AWSVQGSGTEAF
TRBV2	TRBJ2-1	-	ASSEGYVGGSEQF
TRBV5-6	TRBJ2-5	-	ASSWSEETQY
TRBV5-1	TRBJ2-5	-	ASSLSLWAAKETQY
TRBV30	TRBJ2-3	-	AWSTRGTSRGTQY
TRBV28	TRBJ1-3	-	ASSLPAAGNTIY
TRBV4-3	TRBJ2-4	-	ASSQDGLAGGLAKNIQY
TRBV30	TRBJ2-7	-	AWSVLLYEQY
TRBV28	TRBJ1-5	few	ASSVRGQPQH
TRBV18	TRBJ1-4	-	ASSPTQVEKLF
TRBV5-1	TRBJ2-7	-	ASSLAASGKTYEQY
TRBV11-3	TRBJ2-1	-	ASSPGQGTYNEQF
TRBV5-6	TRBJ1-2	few	ASSLPRNTYGYT
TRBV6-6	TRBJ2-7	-	ASRTGVVGEQY
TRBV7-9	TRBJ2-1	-	ASSSGLAGGPSYNEQF
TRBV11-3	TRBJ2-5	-	ASSQGGGTDETQY
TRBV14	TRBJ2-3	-	ASSWGSLQDTQY
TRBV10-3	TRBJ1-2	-	AISESGEGGYT
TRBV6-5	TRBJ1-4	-	ASSDRAGEKLF
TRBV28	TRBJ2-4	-	ASTADEKNIQY
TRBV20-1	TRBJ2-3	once	SAGRGYTQY
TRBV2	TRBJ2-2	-	ASRDRGAGELF
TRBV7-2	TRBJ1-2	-	ASSPRTRYGYT
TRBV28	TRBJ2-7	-	ASSLYHSYEQY
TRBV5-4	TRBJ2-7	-	ASSLFVARGSYEQY
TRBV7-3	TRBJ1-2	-	ASSPRDRGRDARGYT
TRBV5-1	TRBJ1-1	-	ASSLGGTVYDTEAF
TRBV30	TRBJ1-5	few	AWSGINQPQH
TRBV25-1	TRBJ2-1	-	ASSDRLAGVNEQF
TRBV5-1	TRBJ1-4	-	ASSVTGADEKLF
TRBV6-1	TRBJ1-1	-	ASSVWTEAF
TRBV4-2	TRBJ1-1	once	ASSQAGVKTEAF
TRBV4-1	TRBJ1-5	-	ASSQVVGGYRNQPQH
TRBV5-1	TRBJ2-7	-	ASSLGGTGTYEQY
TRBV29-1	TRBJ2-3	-	SYTSGFRTDTQY